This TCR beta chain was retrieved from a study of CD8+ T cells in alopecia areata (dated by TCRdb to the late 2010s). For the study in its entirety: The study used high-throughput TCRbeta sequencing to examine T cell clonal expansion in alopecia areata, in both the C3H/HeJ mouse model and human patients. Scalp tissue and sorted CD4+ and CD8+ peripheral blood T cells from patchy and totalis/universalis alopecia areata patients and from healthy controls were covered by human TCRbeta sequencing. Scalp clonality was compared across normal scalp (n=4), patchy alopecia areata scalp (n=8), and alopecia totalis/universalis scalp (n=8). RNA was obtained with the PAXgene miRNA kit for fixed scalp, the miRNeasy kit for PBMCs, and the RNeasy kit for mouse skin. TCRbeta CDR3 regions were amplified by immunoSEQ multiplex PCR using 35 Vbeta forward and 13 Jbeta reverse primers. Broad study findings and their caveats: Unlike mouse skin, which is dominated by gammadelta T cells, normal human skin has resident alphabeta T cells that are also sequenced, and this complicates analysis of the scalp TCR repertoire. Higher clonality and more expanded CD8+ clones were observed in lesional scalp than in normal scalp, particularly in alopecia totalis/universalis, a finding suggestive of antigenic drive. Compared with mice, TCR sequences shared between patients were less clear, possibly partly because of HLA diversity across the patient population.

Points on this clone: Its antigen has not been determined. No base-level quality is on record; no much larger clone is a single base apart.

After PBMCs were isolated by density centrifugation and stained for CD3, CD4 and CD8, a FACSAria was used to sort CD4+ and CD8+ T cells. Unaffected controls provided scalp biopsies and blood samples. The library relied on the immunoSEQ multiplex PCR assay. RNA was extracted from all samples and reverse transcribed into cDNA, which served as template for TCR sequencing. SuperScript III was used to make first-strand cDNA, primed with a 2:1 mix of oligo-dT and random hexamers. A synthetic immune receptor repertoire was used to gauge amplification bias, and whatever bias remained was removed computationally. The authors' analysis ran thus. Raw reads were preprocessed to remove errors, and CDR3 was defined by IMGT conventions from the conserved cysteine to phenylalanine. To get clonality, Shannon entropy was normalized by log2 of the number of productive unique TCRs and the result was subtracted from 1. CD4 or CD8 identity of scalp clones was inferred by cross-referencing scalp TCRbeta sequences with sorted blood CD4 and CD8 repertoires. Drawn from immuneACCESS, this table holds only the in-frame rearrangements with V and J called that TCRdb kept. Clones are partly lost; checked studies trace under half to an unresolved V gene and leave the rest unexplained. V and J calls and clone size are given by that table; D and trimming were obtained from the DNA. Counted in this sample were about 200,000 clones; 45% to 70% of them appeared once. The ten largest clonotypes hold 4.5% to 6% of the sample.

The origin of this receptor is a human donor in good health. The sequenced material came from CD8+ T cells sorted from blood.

The CDR3 here reads CASSPGRQSYEQYF. The DNA is TGTGCCAGCAGCCCGGGCAGGCAGTCCTACGAGCAGTACTTC. The chain is encoded by TRBV13 joined to TRBJ2-7, with an unclear D gene assignment. V is cut by 5 bases and J by 1 base, and the space between the germline ends is 12 bases. Reading the germline V gene (reference sequence) gives CDR1 PRHDT and CDR2 FYEKMQ. From the cysteine through the phenylalanine, the CDR3 covers 14 amino acids. Only the CDR3 portion is preserved as DNA: 42 bases, with reading frame beginning at the first base.